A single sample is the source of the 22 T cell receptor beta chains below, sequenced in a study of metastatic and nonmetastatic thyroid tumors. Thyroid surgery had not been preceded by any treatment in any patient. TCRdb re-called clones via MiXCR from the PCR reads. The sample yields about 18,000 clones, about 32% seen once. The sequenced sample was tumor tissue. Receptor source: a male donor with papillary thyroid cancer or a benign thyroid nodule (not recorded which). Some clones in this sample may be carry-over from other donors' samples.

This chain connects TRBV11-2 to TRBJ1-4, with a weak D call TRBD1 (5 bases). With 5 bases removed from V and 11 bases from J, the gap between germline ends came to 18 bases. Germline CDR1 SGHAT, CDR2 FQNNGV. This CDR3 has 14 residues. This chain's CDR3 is CASSPTDKHGKLFF. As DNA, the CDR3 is TGTGCCAGCAGCCCGACGGACAAGCATGGGAAACTGTTTTTT.

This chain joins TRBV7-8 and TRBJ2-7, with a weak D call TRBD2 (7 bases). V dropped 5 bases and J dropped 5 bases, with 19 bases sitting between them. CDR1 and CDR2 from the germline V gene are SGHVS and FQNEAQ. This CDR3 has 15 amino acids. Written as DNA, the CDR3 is TGTGCCAGCAGCCCTAGCTGGGAGGGGACAAACGAGCAGTACTTC. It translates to CASSPSWEGTNEQYF.

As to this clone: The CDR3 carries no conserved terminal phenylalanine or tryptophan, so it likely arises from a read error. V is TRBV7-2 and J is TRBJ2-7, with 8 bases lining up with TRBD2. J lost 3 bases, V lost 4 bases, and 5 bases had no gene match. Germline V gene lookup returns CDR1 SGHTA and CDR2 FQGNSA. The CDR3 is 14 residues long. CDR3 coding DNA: TGTGCCAGCAGCTACGGACTAGCTGTCTACGAGCAGTACCCC. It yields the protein CASSYGLAVYEQYP.

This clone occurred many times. The CDR3 is CASSFSSGSTPDTQYF. The CDR3 DNA sequence: TGTGCCAGCAGCTTTTCTAGCGGGAGTACCCCAGATACGCAGTATTTT. The chain is built from TRBV7-9 and TRBJ2-3, with 10 bases lining up with TRBD2. The CDR3 spans 16 residues. The V and J ends lost 3 bases and 4 bases, in that order; junction bases with no gene match: 7. CDR1 is SEHNR, CDR2 FQNEAQ, per germline (reference sequence).

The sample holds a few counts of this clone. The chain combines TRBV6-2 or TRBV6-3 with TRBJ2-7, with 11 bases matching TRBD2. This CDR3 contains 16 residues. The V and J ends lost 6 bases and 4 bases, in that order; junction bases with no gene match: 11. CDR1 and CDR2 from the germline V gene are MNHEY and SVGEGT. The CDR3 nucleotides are TGTGCCAGCAGAACCGCCGGGACTAGCGGAAAATACGAGCAGTACTTC. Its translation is CASRTAGTSGKYEQYF.

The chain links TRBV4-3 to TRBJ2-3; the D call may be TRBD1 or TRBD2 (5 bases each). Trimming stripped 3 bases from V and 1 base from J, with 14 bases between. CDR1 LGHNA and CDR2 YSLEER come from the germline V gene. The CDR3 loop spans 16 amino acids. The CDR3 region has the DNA TGCGCCAGCAGCCACTCACTAGGGGTGGGCACAGATACGCAGTATTTT. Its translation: CASSHSLGVGTDTQYF.

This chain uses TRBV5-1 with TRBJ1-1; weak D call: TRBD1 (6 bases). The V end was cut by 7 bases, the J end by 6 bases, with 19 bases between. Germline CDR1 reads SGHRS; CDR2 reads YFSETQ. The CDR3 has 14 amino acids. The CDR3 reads CASSTGQQYAEAFF. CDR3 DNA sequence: TGCGCCAGCTCAACGGGACAACAGTACGCTGAAGCTTTCTTT.

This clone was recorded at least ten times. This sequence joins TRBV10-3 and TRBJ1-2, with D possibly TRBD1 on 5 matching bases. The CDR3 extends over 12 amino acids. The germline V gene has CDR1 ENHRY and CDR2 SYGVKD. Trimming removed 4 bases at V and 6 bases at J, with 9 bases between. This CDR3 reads CAISGREDGYTF. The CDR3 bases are TGTGCCATCAGTGGCAGGGAAGATGGCTACACCTTC.

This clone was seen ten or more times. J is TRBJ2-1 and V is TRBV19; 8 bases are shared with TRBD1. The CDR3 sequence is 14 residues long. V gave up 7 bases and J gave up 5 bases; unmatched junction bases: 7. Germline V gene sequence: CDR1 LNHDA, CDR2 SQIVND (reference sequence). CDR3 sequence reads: CASTRTGLNNEQFF. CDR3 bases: TGTGCCAGTACGAGGACAGGGCTCAACAATGAGCAGTTCTTC.

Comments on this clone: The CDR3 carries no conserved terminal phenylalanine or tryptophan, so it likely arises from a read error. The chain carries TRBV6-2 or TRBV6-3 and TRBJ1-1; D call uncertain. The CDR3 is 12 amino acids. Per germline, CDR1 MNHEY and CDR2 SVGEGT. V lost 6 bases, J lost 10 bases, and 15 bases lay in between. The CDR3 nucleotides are TGTGCCAGCAGCAGTGTCTCGGGAGGAGCTTTCTGT. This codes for CASSSVSGGAFC.

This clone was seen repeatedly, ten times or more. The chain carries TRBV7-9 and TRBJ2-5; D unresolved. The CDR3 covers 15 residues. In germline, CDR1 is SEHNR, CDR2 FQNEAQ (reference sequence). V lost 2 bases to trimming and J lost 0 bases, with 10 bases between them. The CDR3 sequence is CASSLLADYQETQYF. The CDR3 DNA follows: TGTGCCAGCAGCTTACTGGCAGACTACCAAGAGACCCAGTACTTC.

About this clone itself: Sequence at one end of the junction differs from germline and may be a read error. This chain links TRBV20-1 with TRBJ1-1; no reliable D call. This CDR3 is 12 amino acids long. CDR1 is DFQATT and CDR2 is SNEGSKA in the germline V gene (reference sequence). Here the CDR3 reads CSASMGRPESFF. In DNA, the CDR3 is TGCAGTGCTAGTATGGGCCGTCCTGAATCTTTCTTT.

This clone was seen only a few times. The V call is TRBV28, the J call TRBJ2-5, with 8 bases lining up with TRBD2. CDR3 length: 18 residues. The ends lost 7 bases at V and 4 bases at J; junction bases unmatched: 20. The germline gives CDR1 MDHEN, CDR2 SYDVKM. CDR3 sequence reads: CASNYLYGGDRSGETQYF. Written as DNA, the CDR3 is TGTGCCAGCAACTACTTGTACGGGGGGGACCGAAGTGGAGAGACCCAGTACTTC.

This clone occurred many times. CDR3 residues: CSATTSLRGELFF. CDR3 DNA: TGCAGTGCTACGACTAGCCTTAGGGGGGAGCTGTTTTTT. The V gene is TRBV20-1, the J gene TRBJ2-2, with TRBD2 matching 7 bases. The germline V gene encodes CDR1 DFQATT and CDR2 SNEGSKA (reference sequence). The CDR3 covers 13 residues. V was pared by 4 bases and J by 8 bases, with 7 bases of the junction left unmatched.

CDR3 nucleotide sequence: TGTGCCAGCAGGGAGTGGGGCCAGGGGGCCAAAAACATTCAGTACTTC. This sequence encodes CASREWGQGAKNIQYF. The chain combines TRBV28 with TRBJ2-4, with a tentative D call TRBD1 (6 bases). The CDR3 runs 16 residues. V lost 6 bases, J lost 1 base, and 16 bases lay in between. Germline values: CDR1 MDHEN, CDR2 SYDVKM.

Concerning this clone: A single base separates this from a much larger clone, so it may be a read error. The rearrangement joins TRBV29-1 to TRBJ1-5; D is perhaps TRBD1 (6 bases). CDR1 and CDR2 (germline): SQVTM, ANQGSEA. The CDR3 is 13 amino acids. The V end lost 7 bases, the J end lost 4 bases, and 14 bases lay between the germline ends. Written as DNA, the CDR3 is TGCAGCGCTCCATGGGGGCCAAATCAGCCCCAGCATTTT. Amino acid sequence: CSAPWGPNQPQHF. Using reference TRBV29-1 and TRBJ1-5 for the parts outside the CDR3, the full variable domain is SAVISQKPSRDICQRGTSLTIQCQVDSQVTMMFWYRQQPGQSLTLIATANQGSEATYESGFVIDKFPISRPNLTFSTLTVSNMSPEDSSIYLCSAPWGPNQPQHFGDGTRLSIL.

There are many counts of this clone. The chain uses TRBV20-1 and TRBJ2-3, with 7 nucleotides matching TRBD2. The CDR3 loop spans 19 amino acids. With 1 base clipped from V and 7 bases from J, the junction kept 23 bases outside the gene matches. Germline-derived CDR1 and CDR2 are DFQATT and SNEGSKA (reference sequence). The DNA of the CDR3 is TGCAGTGCTAGAGGTCCCCCCGTAGAGCGGGGAGCCTTAGAGAATACGCAGTATTTT. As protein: CSARGPPVERGALENTQYF.

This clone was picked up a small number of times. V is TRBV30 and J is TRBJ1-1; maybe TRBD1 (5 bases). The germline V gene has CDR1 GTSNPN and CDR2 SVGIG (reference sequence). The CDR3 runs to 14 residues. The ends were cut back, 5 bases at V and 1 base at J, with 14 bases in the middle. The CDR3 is CAWATGTANTEAFF. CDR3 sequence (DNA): TGTGCCTGGGCTACCGGGACGGCGAACACTGAAGCTTTCTTT.

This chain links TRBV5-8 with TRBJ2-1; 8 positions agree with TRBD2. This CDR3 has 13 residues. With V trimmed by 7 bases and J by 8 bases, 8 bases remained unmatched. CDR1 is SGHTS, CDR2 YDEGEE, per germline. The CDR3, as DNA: TGTGCCAGCGACGGGACTAGGTGGTATGAGCAGTTCTTC. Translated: CASDGTRWYEQFF.

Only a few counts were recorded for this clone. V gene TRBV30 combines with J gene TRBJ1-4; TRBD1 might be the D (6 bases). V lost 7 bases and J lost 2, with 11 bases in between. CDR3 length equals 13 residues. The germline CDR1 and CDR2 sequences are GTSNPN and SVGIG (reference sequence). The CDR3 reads CAFTGPTNEKLFF. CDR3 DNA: TGTGCCTTCACAGGGCCTACTAATGAAAAACTGTTTTTT.

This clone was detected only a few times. CDR3 sequence: CASSLAGGDYGYTF. CDR3 bases: TGTGCCAGCAGTTTAGCAGGGGGGGACTATGGCTACACCTTC. The V call is TRBV27, the J call TRBJ1-2, with 7 bases that match TRBD1. CDR1 is MNHEY, CDR2 SMNVEV, per germline (reference sequence). The length of the CDR3 is 14 residues. The V gene end was trimmed by 2 bases and the J gene end by 3 bases; junction bases not matched to a gene: 3.

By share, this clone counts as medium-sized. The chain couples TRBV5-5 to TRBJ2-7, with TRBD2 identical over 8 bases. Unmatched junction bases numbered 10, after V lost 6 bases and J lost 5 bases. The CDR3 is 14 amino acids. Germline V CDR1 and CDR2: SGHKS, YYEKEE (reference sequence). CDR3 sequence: CASTQRGGRDEQYF. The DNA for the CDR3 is TGTGCCAGCACTCAGCGCGGGGGGAGGGACGAGCAGTACTTC.